The 28 T cell receptor beta chains listed next were all sequenced from one sample in a study of CD8+ T cells in alopecia areata. Investigators isolated RNA and reverse transcribed it into cDNA to act as the sequencing template. This table comes from immunoSEQ multiplex PCR, and its TCRdb copy is limited to in-frame clones, with some not included. The sample records 90,000 to 130,000 clones, 59% being singletons. The sequenced sample consisted of CD8+ T cells sorted from blood. The receptors derive from a human donor in good health.

The chain combines TRBV6-5 with TRBJ2-7; D gene unclear. The CDR3 runs to 15 residues. Per germline, CDR1 MNHEY and CDR2 SVGAGI. Trimming left V 0 bases short and J 0 bases short, with 9 bases between. CDR3 nucleotide sequence: TGTGCCAGCAGTTACTCGATTTCTAGCTCCTACGAGCAGTACTTC. This gives the protein CASSYSISSSYEQYF.

This rearrangement joins TRBV11-2 to TRBJ2-7; D perhaps matches TRBD2 (5 bases). The V gene's germline CDR1 is SGHAT and CDR2 FQNNGV. V was clipped by 5 bases and J by 4 bases, with 18 bases between them. The CDR3 is made up of 15 amino acids. CDR3 DNA sequence: TGTGCCAGCAGCCCTTCGGACTCCCTTGAGTACGAGCAGTACTTC. This sequence encodes CASSPSDSLEYEQYF.

The V and J genes are TRBV7-9 and TRBJ1-1, with 9 bases that match TRBD1. J gave up 1 base and V 5 bases, and 8 bases lay outside the gene matches. Germline V gives CDR1 SEHNR, CDR2 FQNEAQ (reference sequence). This CDR3 has 16 residues. DNA for the CDR3: TGTGCCAGCAGCCCCCGCCCGACAGGGGGGAACACTGAAGCTTTCTTT. It encodes CASSPRPTGGNTEAFF.

In this sample, this clone turned up once. The chain recombines TRBV7-8 with TRBJ1-1; maybe TRBD1 (6 bases). The CDR3 spans 13 residues. Germline CDR1 is SGHVS and CDR2 is FQNEAQ. V dropped 2 bases and J dropped 9 bases, with 13 bases sitting between them. The DNA for the CDR3 is TGTGCCAGCAGCTTAACAGGGCAGGGACAAGCTTTCTTT. Protein: CASSLTGQGQAFF.

Concerning this clone itself: Sequence at one end of the junction differs from germline and may be a read error. The rearrangement joins TRBV5-4 to TRBJ2-7; the match to TRBD1 covers 11 bases. The germline V gene has CDR1 SGHNT and CDR2 YYREEE (reference sequence). There are 15 residues in the CDR3. The CDR3 loop reads CASSLDRGRTYEQYF. The CDR3 DNA sequence: TGCGCCAGCAGCTTGGACAGGGGGCGCACCTACGAGCAGTACTTC. The full variable domain, in which reference TRBV5-4 and TRBJ2-7 provide the parts outside the CDR3, is ETGVTQSPTHLIKTRGQQVTLRCSSQSGHNTVSWYQQALGQGPQFIFQYYREEENGRGNFPPRFSGLQFPNYSSELNVNALELDDSALYLCASSLDRGRTYEQYFGPGTRLTVT.

The genes are TRBV29-1 and TRBJ1-2; perhaps TRBD1 as D (5 bases). CDR1 is SQVTM and CDR2 is ANQGSEA in the germline V gene. V was cut by 4 bases and J by 1 base, with 10 bases left in between. The CDR3 runs to 13 residues. The CDR3 DNA follows: TGCAGCGTTGCGGCCAGGGATAACTATGGCTACACCTTC. Translation gives CSVAARDNYGYTF. Variable domain in full (rest from reference TRBV29-1 and TRBJ1-2): SAVISQKPSRDICQRGTSLTIQCQVDSQVTMMFWYRQQPGQSLTLIATANQGSEATYESGFVIDKFPISRPNLTFSTLTVSNMSPEDSSIYLCSVAARDNYGYTFGSGTRLTVV.

J is TRBJ2-1 and V is TRBV29-1; TRBD2 is a possible D gene (5 bases). Germline CDR1 SQVTM, CDR2 ANQGSEA. The CDR3 has 11 residues. Trimming left V 4 bases short and J 5 bases short, with 6 bases between. The CDR3 DNA reads as TGCAGCGTTGGGGGAGACAATGAGCAGTTCTTC. Protein product: CSVGGDNEQFF.

This clone was detected only a few times. The chain links TRBV30 to TRBJ2-7, with TRBD1 matching 12 bases. CDR3 size: 14 residues. Germline-derived CDR1 and CDR2 are GTSNPN and SVGIG (reference sequence). V shed 1 base and J 4 bases; nucleotides not matched to a gene: 2. CDR3 residues: CAWSEGQGAYEQYF. Written as DNA, the CDR3 is TGTGCCTGGAGTGAGGGACAGGGGGCATACGAGCAGTACTTC. Filled out from reference TRBV30 and TRBJ2-7, the complete variable domain reads SQTIHQWPATLVQPVGSPLSLECTVEGTSNPNLYWYRQAAGRGLQLLFYSVGIGQISSEVPQNLSASRPQDRQFILSSKKLLLSDSGFYLCAWSEGQGAYEQYFGPGTRLTVT.

The chain recombines TRBV30 with TRBJ1-1; the D is unclear. Trimming removed 3 bases at V and 6 bases at J, with 11 bases between. CDR1 and CDR2 (germline): GTSNPN, SVGIG (reference sequence). The CDR3 consists of 12 residues. The CDR3: CAWRSLRPEAFF. The CDR3 nucleotides are TGTGCCTGGAGATCCTTGAGGCCTGAAGCTTTCTTT.

This chain uses TRBV7-2 with TRBJ1-1; D remains ambiguous. The ends were cut back, 1 base at V and 1 base at J, with 10 bases in the middle. This CDR3 is 15 amino acids long. Germline lookup yields CDR1 SGHTA and CDR2 FQGNSA. The CDR3 region is CASSLDLGWNTEAFF. The CDR3 coding sequence is TGTGCCAGCAGCTTAGACCTGGGTTGGAACACTGAAGCTTTCTTT.

This chain links TRBV4-1 with TRBJ2-5; TRBD2 is a possible D gene (5 bases). Trimming cost V 1 base and J 2 bases, with 14 bases left between them. CDR3 length: 16 amino acids. Germline CDR1 and CDR2: MGHRA and YSYEKL. CDR3 in amino acids: CASSQGEGLWQETQYF. Here the CDR3 DNA reads TGCGCCAGCAGCCAAGGAGAGGGTCTTTGGCAAGAGACCCAGTACTTC.

The table lists this clone with a count of one. In nucleotides, the CDR3 is TGTGCCAGCAGCTTAGCTACAGGGAAGTTCTACGAGCAGTACTTC. This codes for CASSLATGKFYEQYF. The chain employs TRBV7-9 and TRBJ2-7, with a tentative D call TRBD1 (6 bases). There are 15 residues in the CDR3. V was shortened by 0 bases and J by 3 bases, with 12 bases between the two germline ends. Germline CDR1 reads SEHNR; CDR2 reads FQNEAQ (reference sequence).

V is TRBV29-1 and J is TRBJ2-7; D unclear. Germline V gene data show CDR1 as SQVTM and CDR2 as ANQGSEA. V was trimmed by 2 bases and J by 2 bases, leaving 7 bases between them. CDR3 length equals 12 residues. The CDR3 sequence: CSVELSAYEQYF. CDR3 in DNA: TGCAGCGTTGAACTGTCAGCCTACGAGCAGTACTTC.

This clone was counted a few times. The J gene is TRBJ1-6, the V gene TRBV7-2; 9 nucleotides line up with TRBD1. Trimming removed 3 bases from V and 10 bases from J; junction bases left unmatched: 10. Germline V CDR1 and CDR2: SGHTA, FQGNSA. The length of the CDR3 is 16 residues. Here the CDR3 DNA reads TGTGCCAGCAGCTTTCACTGGACAGGGGACTACTCACCCCTCCACTTT. Protein product: CASSFHWTGDYSPLHF.

This clone has only one observation. The V gene is TRBV5-1, the J gene TRBJ1-2, with 8 bases fitting TRBD1. Germline CDR1 SGHRS, CDR2 YFSETQ. The CDR3 covers 15 residues. J was trimmed by 4 bases and V by 2 bases; bases with no gene match: 7. CDR3 bases: TGCGCCAGCAGCTTAGCCCAGGGGGCACGCTATGGCTACACCTTC. Its protein is CASSLAQGARYGYTF.

J is TRBJ1-6 and V is TRBV28; tentative D call: TRBD1 (5 bases). V lost 6 bases, J lost 7 bases, and 16 bases lay in between. This CDR3 has 15 residues. The V gene's germline CDR1 is MDHEN and CDR2 SYDVKM. The CDR3 spells CASRQGREGNSPLHF. CDR3 nucleotides: TGTGCCAGCAGGCAGGGACGGGAGGGGAATTCACCCCTCCACTTT.

This clone appeared many times. The V and J genes are TRBV30 and TRBJ1-1; 7 bases map to TRBD1. The CDR3 totals 14 residues. J lost 4 bases, V lost 4 bases, and 9 bases had no gene match. Germline assignment: CDR1 GTSNPN and CDR2 SVGIG (reference sequence). The DNA of the CDR3 is TGTGCCTGGACGGTGACAGGGTATGGCACTGAAGCTTTCTTT. The encoded protein is CAWTVTGYGTEAFF.

The CDR3 is CASSLASEQETQYF. DNA for the CDR3: TGTGCCAGCAGCTTAGCTTCGGAGCAAGAGACCCAGTACTTC. The chain is built from TRBV7-9 and TRBJ2-5; D remains ambiguous. CDR1 and CDR2 (germline): SEHNR, FQNEAQ (reference sequence). V was shortened by 0 bases and J by 2 bases, with 7 bases between the two germline ends. The CDR3 extends over 14 amino acids. Looking up the rest from reference TRBV7-9 and TRBJ2-5 gives the full variable domain: DTGVSQNPRHKITKRGQNVTFRCDPISEHNRLYWYRQTLGQGPEFLTYFQNEAQLEKSRLLSDRFSAERPKGSFSTLEIQRTEQGDSAMYLCASSLASEQETQYFGPGTRLLVL.

The V and J genes are TRBV2 and TRBJ2-1; a possible D gene is TRBD1 (6 bases). This CDR3 region has 15 residues. Germline V gene sequence: CDR1 SNHLY, CDR2 FYNNEI. The germline V and J ends were trimmed by 8 bases and 8 bases, with 22 bases remaining between them. The DNA for the CDR3 is TGTGCCAGCCGACCCTACCCCGAGACAGGCGATGAGCAGTTCTTC. This encodes CASRPYPETGDEQFF.

The chain has TRBV9 and TRBJ2-3; a possible D gene is TRBD1 (6 bases). This CDR3 is built from 16 residues. Germline V gene sequence: CDR1 SGDLS, CDR2 YYNGEE. V lost 0 bases and J 1 base, leaving 12 bases between the germline ends. The CDR3 loop reads CASSVDPAGGTDTQYF. DNA of the CDR3: TGTGCCAGCAGCGTAGATCCGGCAGGGGGCACAGATACGCAGTATTTT.

This chain joins TRBV15 and TRBJ1-4; D is ambiguous. This CDR3 comprises 15 residues. Germline loops: CDR1 LNHNV, CDR2 YYDKDF (reference sequence). V dropped 4 bases and J dropped 3 bases, with 12 bases sitting between them. CDR3: CATSNKEVPNEKLFF. CDR3 coding DNA: TGTGCCACCAGCAATAAAGAGGTTCCTAATGAAAAACTGTTTTTT. The complete variable domain, with remaining parts taken from reference TRBV15 and TRBJ1-4, reads DAMVIQNPRYQVTQFGKPVTLSCSQTLNHNVMYWYQQKSSQAPKLLFHYYDKDFNNEADTPDNFQSRRPNTSFCFLDIRSPGLGDTAMYLCATSNKEVPNEKLFFGSGTQLSVL.

The J gene is TRBJ2-7, the V gene TRBV5-1; the D call may be TRBD1 or TRBD2 (5 bases each). The CDR3 runs to 16 residues. V was shortened by 0 bases and J by 2 bases, with 15 bases between the two germline ends. The germline V gene has CDR1 SGHRS and CDR2 YFSETQ. The CDR3 here is CASSLEIGTSTYEQYF. Written as DNA, the CDR3 is TGCGCCAGCAGCTTGGAAATAGGGACCTCGACCTACGAGCAGTACTTC.

The sample holds a few counts of this clone. The CDR3, as DNA: TGTGCCAGCTGGGTGTTCATTATTGAGCAGTTCTTC. Translation gives CASWVFIIEQFF. The chain has TRBV2 and TRBJ2-1, with D unclear. V lost 8 bases to trimming and J lost 9 bases, with 14 bases between them. Germline CDR1 reads SNHLY; CDR2 reads FYNNEI. The CDR3 spans 12 residues.

The chain has TRBV30 and TRBJ1-1; possibly TRBD1 for D (6 bases). Germline loops: CDR1 GTSNPN, CDR2 SVGIG (reference sequence). Trimming took off 3 bases at V and 1 base at J, with 12 bases between the two ends. The CDR3 is 14 residues long. CDR3 region: CAWSADSGNTEAFF. Written as DNA, the CDR3 is TGTGCCTGGAGCGCGGACAGTGGGAACACTGAAGCTTTCTTT.

This clone was picked up a small number of times. The gene calls are TRBV5-1 and TRBJ1-1; D unclear. V was trimmed by 0 bases and J by 4 bases, leaving 7 bases between them. Germline V gene sequence: CDR1 SGHRS, CDR2 YFSETQ. This CDR3 is 13 amino acids long. CDR3 DNA: TGCGCCAGCAGCTTGGGACACCGCACTGAAGCTTTCTTT. Protein: CASSLGHRTEAFF. Drawing the rest from reference TRBV5-1 and TRBJ1-1, the complete variable domain is KAGVTQTPRYLIKTRGQQVTLSCSPISGHRSVSWYQQTPGQGLQFLFEYFSETQRNKGNFPGRFSGRQFSNSRSEMNVSTLELGDSALYLCASSLGHRTEAFFGQGTRLTVV.

This sequence joins TRBV7-2 and TRBJ2-3; a possible D gene is TRBD2 (7 bases). The ends were cut back, 5 bases at V and 4 bases at J, with 22 bases in the middle. CDR3 length: 17 amino acids. The germline CDR1 and CDR2 sequences are SGHTA and FQGNSA. CDR3 protein: CASSPWAVGGPADTQYF. The CDR3 nucleotides are TGTGCCAGCAGCCCTTGGGCCGTCGGGGGGCCGGCAGATACGCAGTATTTT.

V and J are TRBV7-9 and TRBJ2-2; a weak D match, TRBD2 (5 bases). The V and J ends lost 5 bases and 1 base respectively, with 14 bases between them. The germline gives CDR1 SEHNR, CDR2 FQNEAQ (reference sequence). The CDR3 runs to 16 residues. As DNA, the CDR3 is TGTGCCAGCAGCAAAGGTGCGGGTCTGAACACCGGGGAGCTGTTTTTT. Its protein product is CASSKGAGLNTGELFF.

The rearrangement joins TRBV30 to TRBJ1-1; TRBD1 agrees at 8 bases. The CDR3 runs to 12 residues. The V gene's germline CDR1 is GTSNPN and CDR2 SVGIG (reference sequence). V shed 2 bases and J 6 bases; nucleotides not matched to a gene: 2. The CDR3 spells CAWSQGASEAFF. DNA of the CDR3: TGTGCCTGGAGTCAGGGGGCGTCTGAAGCTTTCTTT.